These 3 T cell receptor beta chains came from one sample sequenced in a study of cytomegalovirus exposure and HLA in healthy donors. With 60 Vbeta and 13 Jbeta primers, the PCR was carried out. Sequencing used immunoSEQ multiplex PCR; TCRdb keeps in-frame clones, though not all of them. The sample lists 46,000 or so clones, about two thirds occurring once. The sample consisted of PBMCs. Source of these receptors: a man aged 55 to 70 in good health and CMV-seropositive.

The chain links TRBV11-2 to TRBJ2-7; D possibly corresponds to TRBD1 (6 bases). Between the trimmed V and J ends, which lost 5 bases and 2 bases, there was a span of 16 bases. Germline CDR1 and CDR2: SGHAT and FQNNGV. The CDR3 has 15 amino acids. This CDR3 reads CASSHYREKTYEQYF. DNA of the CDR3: TGTGCCAGCAGCCACTACAGGGAGAAAACCTACGAGCAGTACTTC.

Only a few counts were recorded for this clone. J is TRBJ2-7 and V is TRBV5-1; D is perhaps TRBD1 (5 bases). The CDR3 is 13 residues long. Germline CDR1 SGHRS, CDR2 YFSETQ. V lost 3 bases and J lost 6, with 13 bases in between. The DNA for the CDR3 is TGCGCCAGCAGCTCCCCAGGGAAGGGCGAGCAGTACTTC. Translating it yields CASSSPGKGEQYF. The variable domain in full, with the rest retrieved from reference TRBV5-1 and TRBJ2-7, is KAGVTQTPRYLIKTRGQQVTLSCSPISGHRSVSWYQQTPGQGLQFLFEYFSETQRNKGNFPGRFSGRQFSNSRSEMNVSTLELGDSALYLCASSSPGKGEQYFGPGTRLTVT.

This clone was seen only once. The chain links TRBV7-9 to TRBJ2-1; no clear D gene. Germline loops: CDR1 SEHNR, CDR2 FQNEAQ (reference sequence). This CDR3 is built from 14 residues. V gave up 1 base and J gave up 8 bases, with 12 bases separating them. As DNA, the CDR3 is TGTGCCAGCAGCTTAGATCTAAAGCGTTATGAGCAGTTCTTC. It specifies CASSLDLKRYEQFF.